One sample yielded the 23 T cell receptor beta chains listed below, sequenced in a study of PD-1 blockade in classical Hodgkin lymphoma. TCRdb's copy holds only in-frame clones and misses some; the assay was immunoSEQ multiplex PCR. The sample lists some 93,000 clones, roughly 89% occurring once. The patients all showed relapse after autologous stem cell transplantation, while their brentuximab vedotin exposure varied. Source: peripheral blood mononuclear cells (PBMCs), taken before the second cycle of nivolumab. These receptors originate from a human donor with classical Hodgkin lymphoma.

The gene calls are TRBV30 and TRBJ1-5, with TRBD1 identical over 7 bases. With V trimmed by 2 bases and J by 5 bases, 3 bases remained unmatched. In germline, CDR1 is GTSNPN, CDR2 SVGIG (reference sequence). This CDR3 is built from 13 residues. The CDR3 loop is CAWSFTGDQPQHF. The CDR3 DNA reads TGTGCCTGGAGTTTCACAGGGGATCAGCCCCAGCATTTT.

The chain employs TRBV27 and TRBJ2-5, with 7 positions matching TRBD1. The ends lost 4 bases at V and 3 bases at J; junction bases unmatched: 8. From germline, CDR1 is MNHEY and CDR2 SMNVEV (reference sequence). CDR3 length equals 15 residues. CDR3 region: CASSWRQGPKETQYF. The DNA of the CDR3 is TGTGCCAGCAGTTGGAGACAGGGCCCTAAAGAGACCCAGTACTTC.

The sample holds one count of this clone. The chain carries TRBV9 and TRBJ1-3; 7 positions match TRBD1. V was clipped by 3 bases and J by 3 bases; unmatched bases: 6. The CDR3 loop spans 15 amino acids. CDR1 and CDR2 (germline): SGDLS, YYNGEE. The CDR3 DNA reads TGTGCCAGCAGCGCCCTCCGGGACAGTGGAAACACCATATATTTT. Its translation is CASSALRDSGNTIYF.

CDR3 loop: CSVEAGVFEAFF. CDR3 DNA: TGCAGCGTTGAGGCAGGGGTTTTTGAAGCTTTCTTT. V is TRBV29-1 and J is TRBJ1-1, with D possibly being TRBD1 (6 bases). CDR3 length equals 12 residues. Germline CDR1 is SQVTM and CDR2 is ANQGSEA. V lost 3 bases and J 7 bases, leaving 12 bases between the germline ends.

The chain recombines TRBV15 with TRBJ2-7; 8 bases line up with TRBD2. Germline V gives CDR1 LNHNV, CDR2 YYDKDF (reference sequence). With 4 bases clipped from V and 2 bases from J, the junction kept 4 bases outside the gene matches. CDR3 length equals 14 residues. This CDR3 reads CATSNIAGTYEQYF. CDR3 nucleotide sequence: TGTGCCACCAGCAACATAGCGGGAACCTACGAGCAGTACTTC.

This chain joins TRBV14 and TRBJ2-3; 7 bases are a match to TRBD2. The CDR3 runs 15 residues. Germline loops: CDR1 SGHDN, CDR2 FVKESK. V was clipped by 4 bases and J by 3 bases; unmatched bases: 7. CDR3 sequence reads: CASSPGTTRTDTQYF. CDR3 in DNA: TGTGCCAGCAGCCCTGGGACTACTCGAACAGATACGCAGTATTTT.

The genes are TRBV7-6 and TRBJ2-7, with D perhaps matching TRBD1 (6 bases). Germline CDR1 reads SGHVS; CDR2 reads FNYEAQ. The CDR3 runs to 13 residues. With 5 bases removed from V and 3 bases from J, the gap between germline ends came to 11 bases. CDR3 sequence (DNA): TGTGCCAGCAGCCCACAGGGATTCTACGAGCAGTACTTC. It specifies CASSPQGFYEQYF. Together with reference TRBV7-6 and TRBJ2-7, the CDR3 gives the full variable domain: GAGVSQSPRYKVTKRGQDVALRCDPISGHVSLYWYRQALGQGPEFLTYFNYEAQQDKSGLPNDRFSAERPEGSISTLTIQRTEQRDSAMYRCASSPQGFYEQYFGPGTRLTVT.

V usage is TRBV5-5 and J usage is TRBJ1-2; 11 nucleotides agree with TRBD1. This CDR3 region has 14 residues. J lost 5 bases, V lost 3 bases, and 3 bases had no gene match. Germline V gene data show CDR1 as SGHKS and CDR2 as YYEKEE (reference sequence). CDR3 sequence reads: CASSWDRGGYGYTF. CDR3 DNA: TGTGCCAGCAGCTGGGACAGGGGGGGTTATGGCTACACCTTC.

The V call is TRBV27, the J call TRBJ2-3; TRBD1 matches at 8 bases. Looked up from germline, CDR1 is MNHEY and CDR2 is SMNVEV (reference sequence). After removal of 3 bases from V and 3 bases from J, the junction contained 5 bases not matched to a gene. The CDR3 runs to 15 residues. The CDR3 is CASSLTGVGTDTQYF. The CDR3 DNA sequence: TGTGCCAGCAGTTTGACAGGGGTAGGGACAGATACGCAGTATTTT.

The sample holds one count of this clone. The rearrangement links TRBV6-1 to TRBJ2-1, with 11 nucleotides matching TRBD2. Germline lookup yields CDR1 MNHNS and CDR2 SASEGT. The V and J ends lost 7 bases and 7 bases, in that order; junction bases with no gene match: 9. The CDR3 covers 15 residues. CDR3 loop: CASTSGTSGNNEQFF. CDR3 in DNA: TGTGCCAGCACCTCCGGGACTAGCGGTAATAATGAGCAGTTCTTC.

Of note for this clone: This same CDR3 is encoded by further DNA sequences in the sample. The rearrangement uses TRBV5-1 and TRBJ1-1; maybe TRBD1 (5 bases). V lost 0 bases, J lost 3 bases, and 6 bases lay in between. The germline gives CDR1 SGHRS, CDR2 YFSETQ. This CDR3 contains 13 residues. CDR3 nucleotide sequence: TGCGCCAGCAGCTTGGGACAGCACACTGAAGCTTTCTTT. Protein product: CASSLGQHTEAFF.

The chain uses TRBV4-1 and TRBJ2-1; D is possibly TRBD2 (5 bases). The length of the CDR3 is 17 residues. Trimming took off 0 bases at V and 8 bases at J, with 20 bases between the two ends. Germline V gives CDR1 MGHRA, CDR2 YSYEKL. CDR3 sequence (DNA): TGCGCCAGCAGCCAAGAGTCCCGGACCTTGGGAGTCCATGAGCAGTTCTTC. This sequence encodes CASSQESRTLGVHEQFF.

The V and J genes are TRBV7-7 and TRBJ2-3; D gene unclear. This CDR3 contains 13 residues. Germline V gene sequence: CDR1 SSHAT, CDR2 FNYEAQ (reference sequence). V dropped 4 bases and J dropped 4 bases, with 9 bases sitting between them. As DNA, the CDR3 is TGTGCCAGCAGCTCGCCCGGCCCAGATACGCAGTATTTT. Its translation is CASSSPGPDTQYF.

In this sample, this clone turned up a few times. CDR3 coding DNA: TGCGCCAGCAGCTCGGGACACGGGAACACTGAAGCTTTCTTT. It yields the protein CASSSGHGNTEAFF. The chain couples TRBV5-1 to TRBJ1-1; D is perhaps TRBD1 (6 bases). The CDR3 sequence is 14 residues long. CDR1 and CDR2 (germline): SGHRS, YFSETQ. Trimming pared 3 bases from V and 1 base from J, leaving 10 bases between.

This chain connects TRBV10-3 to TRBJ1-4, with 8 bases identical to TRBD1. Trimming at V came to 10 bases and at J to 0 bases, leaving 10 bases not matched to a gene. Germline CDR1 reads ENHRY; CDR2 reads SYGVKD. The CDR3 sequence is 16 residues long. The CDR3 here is CATALTGGTTNEKLFF. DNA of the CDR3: TGTGCCACCGCCCTAACAGGGGGGACAACTAATGAAAAACTGTTTTTT.

CDR3 sequence: CASSFIVEQYF. CDR3 DNA: TGTGCCAGCAGCTTCATAGTCGAGCAGTACTTC. This chain connects TRBV11-3 to TRBJ2-7; D call uncertain. The CDR3 sequence is 11 residues long. Trimming pared 3 bases from V and 6 bases from J, leaving 6 bases between. In germline, CDR1 is SGHNT, CDR2 YENEEA. The full variable domain, rest sourced from reference TRBV11-3 and TRBJ2-7, is EAGVVQSPRYKIIEKKQPVAFWCNPISGHNTLYWYLQNLGQGPELLIRYENEEAVDDSQLPKDRFSAERLKGVDSTLKIQPAELGDSAVYLCASSFIVEQYFGPGTRLTVT.

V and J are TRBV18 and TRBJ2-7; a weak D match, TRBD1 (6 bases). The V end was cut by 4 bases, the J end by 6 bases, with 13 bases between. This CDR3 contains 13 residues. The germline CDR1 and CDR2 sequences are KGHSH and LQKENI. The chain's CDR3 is CASSRLQGREQYF. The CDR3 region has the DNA TGTGCCAGCTCACGTCTACAGGGTCGCGAGCAGTACTTC.

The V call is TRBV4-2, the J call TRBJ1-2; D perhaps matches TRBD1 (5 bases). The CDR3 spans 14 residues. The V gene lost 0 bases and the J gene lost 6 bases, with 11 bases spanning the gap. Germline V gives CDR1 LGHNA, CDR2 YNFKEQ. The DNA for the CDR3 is TGTGCCAGCAGCCAAGATCAGGGAGGGAATGGCTACACCTTC. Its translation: CASSQDQGGNGYTF.

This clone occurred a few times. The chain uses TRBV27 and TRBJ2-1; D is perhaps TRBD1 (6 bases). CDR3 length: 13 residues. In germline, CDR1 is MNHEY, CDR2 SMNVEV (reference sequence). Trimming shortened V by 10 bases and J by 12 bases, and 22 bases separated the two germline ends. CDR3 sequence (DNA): TGTGCCACCCTAGACAGGATTAAGTCTGTGCAGTTCTTC. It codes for CATLDRIKSVQFF.

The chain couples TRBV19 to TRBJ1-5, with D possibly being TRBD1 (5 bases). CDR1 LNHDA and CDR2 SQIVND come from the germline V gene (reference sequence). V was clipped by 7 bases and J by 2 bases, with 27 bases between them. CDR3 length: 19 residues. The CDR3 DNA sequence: TGTGCCAGTACACATGGGGGGACGGCCCGTTCATTTGGCAATCAGCCCCAGCATTTT. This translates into CASTHGGTARSFGNQPQHF. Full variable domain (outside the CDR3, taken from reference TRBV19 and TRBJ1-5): DGGITQSPKYLFRKEGQNVTLSCEQNLNHDAMYWYRQDPGQGLRLIYYSQIVNDFQKGDIAEGYSVSREKKESFPLTVTSAQKNPTAFYLCASTHGGTARSFGNQPQHFGDGTRLSIL.

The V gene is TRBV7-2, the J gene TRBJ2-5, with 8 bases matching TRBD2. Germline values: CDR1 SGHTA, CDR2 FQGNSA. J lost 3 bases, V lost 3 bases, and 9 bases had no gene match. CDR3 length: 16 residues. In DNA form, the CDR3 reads TGTGCCAGCAGCTTGTGGGCGGGAGGACTGAAAGAGACCCAGTACTTC. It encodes CASSLWAGGLKETQYF.

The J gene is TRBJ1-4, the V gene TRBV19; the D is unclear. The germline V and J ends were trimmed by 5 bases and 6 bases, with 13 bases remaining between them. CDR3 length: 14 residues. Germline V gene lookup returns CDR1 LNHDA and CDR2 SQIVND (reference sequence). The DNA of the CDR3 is TGTGCCAGTAGTCCCGGATTCCGGGATGAAAAACTGTTTTTT. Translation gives CASSPGFRDEKLFF.

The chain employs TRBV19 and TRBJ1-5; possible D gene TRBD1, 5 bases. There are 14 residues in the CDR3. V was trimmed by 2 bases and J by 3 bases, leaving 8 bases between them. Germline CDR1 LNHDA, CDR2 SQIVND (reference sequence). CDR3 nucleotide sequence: TGTGCCAGTAGTATACAGGGTACCAATCAGCCCCAGCATTTT. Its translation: CASSIQGTNQPQHF.